This TCR beta chain was recorded in a study of regulatory dendritic cells for organ transplantation. Germline CDR1 reads GTSNPN; CDR2 reads SVGIG (reference sequence). The CDR3 loop spans 14 amino acids. With 3 bases clipped from V and 4 bases from J, the junction kept 0 bases outside the gene matches. Clones were read by immunoSEQ multiplex PCR, and TCRdb kept only the in-frame ones, dropping some. Of about 34,000 clones in the sample, roughly 91% were seen once. This receptor was identified in a human donor in good health. The V and J genes are TRBV30 and TRBJ2-2; 12 bases are a match to TRBD2. What was sequenced was naive CD4+ T cells from blood. The subset: CD45RA+ naive T cells. In DNA, the CDR3 is TGTGCCTGGAGACTAGCGGGAGGCACCGGGGAGCTGTTTTTT. Its translation: CAWRLAGGTGELFF.